The clone carrying this TCR beta chain was detected a few times. The antigen remains undetermined. TCR alpha and TCR beta cDNA libraries with sample barcodes and UMIs came from 5'RACE using constant-segment primers. TCRdb reprocessed the 5' RACE reads with MiXCR, giving one entry per CDR3 protein. The profile shows hundreds of thousands of distinct CDR3 sequences, 15% of them singletons. The data belong to a study of T-cell memory formation after mild COVID-19. Study background: Clustering of TCRs was largely donor specific.

CDR3 length: 14 amino acids. V was cut by 5 bases and J by 4 bases, with 11 bases left in between. CDR1 and CDR2 from the germline V gene are SGHTA and FQGNSA. Whole-study findings and limits: Among CD4+ contracting clones, most were CM and EM, and CD8+ ones EMRA. Clones shrinking between day 15 and 85 showed a balanced CD4/CD8 split, and those that grew later tilted toward CD4+.

The specimen sequenced was PBMCs or a T cell subset sorted from them (not recorded which). The origin of this receptor is an adult woman who had mild COVID-19 (a few samples of this study predate the infection). Cell type and time point are not known. The chain links TRBV7-2 to TRBJ1-4; no definite D call. CDR3 amino acids: CASSHYRNNEKLFF. The CDR3 nucleotides are TGTGCCAGCAGCCACTACCGGAATAATGAAAAACTGTTTTTT.